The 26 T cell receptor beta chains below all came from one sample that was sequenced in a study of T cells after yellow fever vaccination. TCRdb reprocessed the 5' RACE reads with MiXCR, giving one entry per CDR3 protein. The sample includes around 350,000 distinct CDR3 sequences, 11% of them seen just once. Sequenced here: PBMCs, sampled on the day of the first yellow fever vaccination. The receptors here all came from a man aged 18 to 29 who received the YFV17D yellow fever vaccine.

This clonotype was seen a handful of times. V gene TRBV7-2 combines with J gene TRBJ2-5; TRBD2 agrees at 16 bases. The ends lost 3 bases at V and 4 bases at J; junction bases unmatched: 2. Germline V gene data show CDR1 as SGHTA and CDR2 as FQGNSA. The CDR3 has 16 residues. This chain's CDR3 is CASSFGTSGGGETQYF. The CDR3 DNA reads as TGTGCCAGCAGCTTCGGGACTAGCGGGGGGGGAGAGACCCAGTACTTC.

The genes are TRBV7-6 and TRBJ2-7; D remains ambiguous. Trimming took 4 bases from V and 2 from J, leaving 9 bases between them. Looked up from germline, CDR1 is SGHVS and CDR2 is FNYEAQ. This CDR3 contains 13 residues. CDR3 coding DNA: TGTGCCAGCAGCTCCGAAGGGACCTACGAGCAGTACTTC. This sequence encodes CASSSEGTYEQYF.

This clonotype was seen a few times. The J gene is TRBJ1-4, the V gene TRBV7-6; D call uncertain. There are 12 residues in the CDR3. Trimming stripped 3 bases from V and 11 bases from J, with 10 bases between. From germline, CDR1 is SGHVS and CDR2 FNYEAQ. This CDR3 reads CASSLDGGKLFF. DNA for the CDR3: TGTGCCAGCAGCTTGGACGGTGGGAAACTGTTTTTT.

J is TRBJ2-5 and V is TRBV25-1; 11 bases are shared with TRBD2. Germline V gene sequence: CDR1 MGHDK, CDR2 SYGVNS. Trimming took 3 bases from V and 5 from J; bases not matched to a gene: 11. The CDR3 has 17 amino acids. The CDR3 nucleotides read TGTGCCAGCAGTGACGGGGCTAGCGGGGGGCCGGGGGAGACCCAGTACTTC. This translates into CASSDGASGGPGETQYF.

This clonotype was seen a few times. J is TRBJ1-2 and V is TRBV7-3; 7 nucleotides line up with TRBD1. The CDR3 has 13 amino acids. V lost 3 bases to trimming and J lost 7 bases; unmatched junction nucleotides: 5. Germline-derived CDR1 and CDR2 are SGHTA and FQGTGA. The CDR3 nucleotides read TGTGCCAGCAGCTTGTCAGGGGGAGGTGGCTACACCTTC. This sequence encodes CASSLSGGGGYTF.

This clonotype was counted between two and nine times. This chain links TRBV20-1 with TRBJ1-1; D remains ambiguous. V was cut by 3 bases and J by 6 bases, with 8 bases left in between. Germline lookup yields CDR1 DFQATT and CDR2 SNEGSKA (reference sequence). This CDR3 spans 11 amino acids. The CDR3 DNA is TGCAGTGCTAGCCCCTGGGCTGAAGCTTTCTTT. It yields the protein CSASPWAEAFF.

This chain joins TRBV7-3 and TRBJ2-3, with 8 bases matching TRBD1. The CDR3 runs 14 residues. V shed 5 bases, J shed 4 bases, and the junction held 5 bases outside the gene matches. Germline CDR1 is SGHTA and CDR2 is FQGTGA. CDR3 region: CASSRTGSADTQYF. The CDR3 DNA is TGTGCCAGCAGCCGGACAGGGTCGGCAGATACGCAGTATTTT.

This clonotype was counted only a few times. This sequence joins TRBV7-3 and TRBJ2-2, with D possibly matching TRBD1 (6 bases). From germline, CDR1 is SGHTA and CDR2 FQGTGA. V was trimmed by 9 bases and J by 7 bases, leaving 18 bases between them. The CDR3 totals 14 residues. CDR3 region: CASSYRVEGGELFF. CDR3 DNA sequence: TGTGCCAGTTCCTACAGGGTGGAAGGCGGGGAGCTGTTTTTT.

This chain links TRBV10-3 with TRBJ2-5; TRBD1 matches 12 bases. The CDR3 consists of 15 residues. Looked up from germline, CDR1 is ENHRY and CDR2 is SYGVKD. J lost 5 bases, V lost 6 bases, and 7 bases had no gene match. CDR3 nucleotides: TGTGCCATCAGACCCGGGACAGGGGGCAAGGAGACCCAGTACTTC. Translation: CAIRPGTGGKETQYF.

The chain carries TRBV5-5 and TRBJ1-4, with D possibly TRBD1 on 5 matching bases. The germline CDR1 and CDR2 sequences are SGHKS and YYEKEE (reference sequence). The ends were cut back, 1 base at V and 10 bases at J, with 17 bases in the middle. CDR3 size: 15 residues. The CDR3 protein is CASSLSGPLVGKLFF. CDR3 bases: TGTGCCAGCAGCTTGTCGGGGCCGTTGGTGGGAAAACTGTTTTTT.

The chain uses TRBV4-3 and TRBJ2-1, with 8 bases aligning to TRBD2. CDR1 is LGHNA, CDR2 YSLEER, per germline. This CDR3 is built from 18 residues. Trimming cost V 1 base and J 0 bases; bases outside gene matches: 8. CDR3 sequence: CASSQGTGGLSSYNEQFF. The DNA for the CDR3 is TGCGCCAGCAGCCAAGGGACGGGAGGGCTCAGCTCCTACAATGAGCAGTTCTTC.

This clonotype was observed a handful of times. The CDR3 sequence is CASSQTNFPYEQYF. The CDR3 nucleotides read TGTGCCAGCAGCCAGACAAACTTCCCCTACGAGCAGTACTTC. V gene TRBV3-1 combines with J gene TRBJ2-7; D is ambiguous. Germline loops: CDR1 LGHDT, CDR2 YNNKEL (reference sequence). V was trimmed by 3 bases and J by 2 bases, leaving 11 bases between them. CDR3 size: 14 residues.

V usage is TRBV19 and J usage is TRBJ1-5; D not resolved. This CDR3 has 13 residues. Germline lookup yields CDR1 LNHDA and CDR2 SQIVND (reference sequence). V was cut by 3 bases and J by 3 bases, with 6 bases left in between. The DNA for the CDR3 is TGTGCCAGTAGTATGGCGGCCAATCAGCCCCAGCATTTT. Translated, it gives CASSMAANQPQHF.

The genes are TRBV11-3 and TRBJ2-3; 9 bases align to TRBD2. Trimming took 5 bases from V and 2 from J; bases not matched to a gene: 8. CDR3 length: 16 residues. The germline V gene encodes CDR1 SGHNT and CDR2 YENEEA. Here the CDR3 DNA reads TGTGCCAGCAGCCTTGGGACTAGCAGAACCACAGATACGCAGTATTTT. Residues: CASSLGTSRTTDTQYF.

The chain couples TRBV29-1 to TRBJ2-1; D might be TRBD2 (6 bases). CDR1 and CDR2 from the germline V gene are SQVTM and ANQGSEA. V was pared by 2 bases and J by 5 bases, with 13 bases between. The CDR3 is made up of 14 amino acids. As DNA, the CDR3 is TGCAGCGTTGAAAAGGGAGGAGATAACAATGAGCAGTTCTTC. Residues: CSVEKGGDNNEQFF.

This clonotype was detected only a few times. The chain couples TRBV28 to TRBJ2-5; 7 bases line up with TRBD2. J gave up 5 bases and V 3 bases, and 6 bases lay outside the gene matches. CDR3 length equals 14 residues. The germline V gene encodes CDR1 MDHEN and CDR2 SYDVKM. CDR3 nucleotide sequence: TGTGCCAGCAGTTTGGCGGGGGTGGTGGAGACCCAGTACTTC. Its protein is CASSLAGVVETQYF.

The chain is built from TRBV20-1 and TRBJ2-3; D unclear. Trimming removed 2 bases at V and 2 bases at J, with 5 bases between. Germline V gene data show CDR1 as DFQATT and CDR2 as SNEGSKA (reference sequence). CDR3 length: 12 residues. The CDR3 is CSARPFTDTQYF. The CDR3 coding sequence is TGCAGTGCTAGACCATTCACAGATACGCAGTATTTT.

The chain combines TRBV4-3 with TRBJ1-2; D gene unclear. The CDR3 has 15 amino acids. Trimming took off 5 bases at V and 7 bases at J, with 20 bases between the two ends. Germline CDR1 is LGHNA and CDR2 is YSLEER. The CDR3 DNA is TGCGCCAGCAGCAATGGGGTTGGACGGGGAGGTGGCTACACCTTC. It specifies CASSNGVGRGGGYTF.

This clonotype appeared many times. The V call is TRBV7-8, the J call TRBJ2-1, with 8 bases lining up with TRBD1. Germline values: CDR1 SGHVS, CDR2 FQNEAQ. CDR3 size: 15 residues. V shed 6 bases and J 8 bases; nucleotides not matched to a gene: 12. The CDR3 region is CASRPARTGYHEQFF. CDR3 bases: TGTGCCAGCAGACCCGCCCGGACAGGGTATCATGAGCAGTTCTTC.

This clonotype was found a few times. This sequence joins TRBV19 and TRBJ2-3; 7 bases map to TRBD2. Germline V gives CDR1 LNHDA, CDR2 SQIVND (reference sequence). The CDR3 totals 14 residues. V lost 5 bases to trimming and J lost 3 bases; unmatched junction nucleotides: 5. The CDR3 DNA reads TGTGCCAGTAGTGCCAGGGAGGGGACAGATACGCAGTATTTT. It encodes CASSAREGTDTQYF.

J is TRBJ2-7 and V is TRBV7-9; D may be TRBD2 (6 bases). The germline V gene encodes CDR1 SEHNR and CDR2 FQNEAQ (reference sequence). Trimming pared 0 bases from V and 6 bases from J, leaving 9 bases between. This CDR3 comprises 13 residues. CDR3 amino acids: CASSLALAGEQYV. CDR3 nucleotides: TGTGCCAGCAGCTTAGCACTAGCTGGCGAGCAGTACGTC.

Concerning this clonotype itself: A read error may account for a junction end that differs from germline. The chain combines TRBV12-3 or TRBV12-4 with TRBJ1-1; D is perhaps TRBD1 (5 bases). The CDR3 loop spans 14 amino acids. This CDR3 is CASSWEGADTEDFF. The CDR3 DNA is TGTGCCAGCAGCTGGGAGGGTGCGGACACTGAAGATTTCTTT.

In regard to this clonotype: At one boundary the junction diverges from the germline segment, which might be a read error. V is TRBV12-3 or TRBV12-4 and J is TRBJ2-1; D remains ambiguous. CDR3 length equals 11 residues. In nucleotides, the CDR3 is TGTGCCAGCAGTTCCTCAGGTTACCCTTCTTTC. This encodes CASSSSGYPSF.

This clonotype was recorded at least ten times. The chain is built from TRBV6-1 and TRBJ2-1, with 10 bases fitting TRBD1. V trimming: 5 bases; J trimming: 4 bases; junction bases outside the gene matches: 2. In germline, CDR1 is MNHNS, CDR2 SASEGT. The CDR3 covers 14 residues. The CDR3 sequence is CASSQDRGYNEQFF. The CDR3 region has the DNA TGTGCCAGCAGTCAGGACAGGGGGTACAATGAGCAGTTCTTC.

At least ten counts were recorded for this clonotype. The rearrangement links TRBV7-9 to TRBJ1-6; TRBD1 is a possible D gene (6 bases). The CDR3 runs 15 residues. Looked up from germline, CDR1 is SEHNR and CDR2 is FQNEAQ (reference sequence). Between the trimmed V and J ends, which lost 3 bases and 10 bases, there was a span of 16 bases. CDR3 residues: CASSLAGARSSPLHF. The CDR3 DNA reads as TGTGCCAGCAGCTTGGCAGGGGCGCGGAGCTCACCCCTCCACTTT. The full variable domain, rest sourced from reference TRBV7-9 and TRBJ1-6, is DTGVSQNPRHKITKRGQNVTFRCDPISEHNRLYWYRQTLGQGPEFLTYFQNEAQLEKSRLLSDRFSAERPKGSFSTLEIQRTEQGDSAMYLCASSLAGARSSPLHFGNGTRLTVT.

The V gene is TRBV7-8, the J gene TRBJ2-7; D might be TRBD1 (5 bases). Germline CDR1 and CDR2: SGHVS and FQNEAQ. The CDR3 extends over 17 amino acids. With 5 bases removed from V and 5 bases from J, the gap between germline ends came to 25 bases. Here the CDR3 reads CASSPLTGVRATNEQYF. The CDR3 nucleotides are TGTGCCAGCAGCCCACTGACGGGTGTCAGGGCTACTAACGAGCAGTACTTC.